The present entry profiles one TCR beta chain with its context. The length of the CDR3 is 13 residues. Trimming left V 4 bases short and J 2 bases short, with 9 bases between. Germline lookup yields CDR1 SEHNR and CDR2 FQNEAQ (reference sequence). In the study's own analysis: Estimated nucleated cell counts came from reference gene primer amplification. Sequencing was performed with immunoSEQ multiplex PCR; in TCRdb, only in-frame clones are kept and a portion is missing. V and J calls and clone size come straight from that table; D and trimming were deduced from the DNA. The sample consists of 240,000 or so clones, around nine tenths of them appearing once. The sample comes from a study of blood T cell repertoires in COVID-19. Study-wide context: Whether acute or convalescent, the COVID-19 samples came from the United States, Italy and Spain. PBMCs, B-cell-depleted T cells, or T cells were the source of the cDNA or gDNA that made up the material.

The sequence was obtained from a woman between 70 and 85 years old with active or convalescent COVID-19. The chain links TRBV7-9 to TRBJ2-7; D is possibly TRBD2 (6 bases). The specimen sequenced was peripheral blood. In nucleotides, the CDR3 is TGTGCCAGCAGCTCGGAGGGAACCTACGAGCAGTACTTC. Translation: CASSSEGTYEQYF.